The T cell receptor beta chain described here comes from a study of blood T cell repertoires in COVID-19. At the level of the study: Samples of COVID-19 (acute and convalescent) were obtained from the United States, Italy and Spain. The analysed material was cDNA or gDNA that came from T cells, B-cell-depleted T cells, or PBMCs.

Authors' processing steps: Amplifying reference gene primers gave estimates of nucleated cell counts. Clones were read by immunoSEQ multiplex PCR, and TCRdb kept only the in-frame ones, dropping some. V, J and clone size were drawn from that table, and D and trimming were deduced from the DNA. The sample gives about 81,000 clones, 86% of which show up once; about 25% is in the top ten. In germline, CDR1 is KGHDR, CDR2 SFDVKD. V was clipped by 7 bases and J by 2 bases; unmatched bases: 6. This CDR3 has 15 residues. Sequences were obtained from peripheral blood. This chain connects TRBV24-1 to TRBJ2-7, with TRBD1 identical over 11 bases. This TCR was sampled from a human donor in a cohort sampled during active COVID-19. The CDR3 spells CATRIRDRGAYEQYF. The CDR3 region has the DNA TGTGCCACCAGGATCCGGGACAGGGGGGCCTACGAGCAGTACTTC.